This TCR beta chain was recorded in a study of blood T cells in healthy people across ages. A second PCR of 7 to 11 cycles used a sample-barcoded 5' primer and a J-beta primer mix. Each CDR3 protein gets one entry after TCRdb re-called the 5' RACE reads with MiXCR. The profile shows 600,000 to 1,000,000 distinct CDR3 sequences, over 45% of them singletons. The V gene's germline CDR1 is SEHNR and CDR2 FQNEAQ (reference sequence). This CDR3 comprises 15 residues. V dropped 3 bases and J dropped 0 bases, with 9 bases sitting between them. This chain connects TRBV7-9 to TRBJ2-1; D may be TRBD2 (5 bases). The clonotype originates from a young man in good health. The source material was blood. The CDR3 sequence: CASSFPGSSYNEQFF. The CDR3 nucleotides read TGTGCCAGCAGCTTTCCTGGGAGCTCCTACAATGAGCAGTTCTTC.